The clone carrying this T cell receptor beta chain was observed once. This specimen belongs to a study of blood T cell repertoires in COVID-19. For the study at large: The samples span acute and convalescent COVID-19 from the United States, Italy and Spain.

Clones were read by immunoSEQ multiplex PCR, and TCRdb kept only the in-frame ones, dropping some. This sample has under 100,000 clones, with approximately 87% found just once. Germline CDR1 SGHTA, CDR2 FQGNSA. With V trimmed by 5 bases and J by 1 base, 13 bases remained unmatched. The CDR3 extends over 17 amino acids. The rearrangement links TRBV7-2 to TRBJ2-5; TRBD1 agrees at 7 bases. The sample consisted of peripheral blood. The TCR sequence derives from a human donor in a cohort sampled during active COVID-19. CDR3 sequence reads: CASSPRTGPPFQETQYF. The CDR3 DNA reads TGTGCCAGCAGCCCTAGGACAGGACCTCCTTTCCAAGAGACCCAGTACTTC.